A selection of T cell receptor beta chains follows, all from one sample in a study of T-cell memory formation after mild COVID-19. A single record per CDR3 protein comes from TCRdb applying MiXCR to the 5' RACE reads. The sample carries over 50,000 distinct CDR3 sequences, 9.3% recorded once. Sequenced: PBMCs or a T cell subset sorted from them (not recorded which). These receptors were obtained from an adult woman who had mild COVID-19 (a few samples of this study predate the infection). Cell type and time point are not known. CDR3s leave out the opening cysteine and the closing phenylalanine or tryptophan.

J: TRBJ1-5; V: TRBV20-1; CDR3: SARGHGNQPQH
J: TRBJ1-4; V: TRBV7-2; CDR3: ASSLVRDREGKLF
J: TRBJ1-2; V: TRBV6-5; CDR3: ASSSPSDATNYGYT
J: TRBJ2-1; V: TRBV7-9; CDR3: ASSPNRGLARLDEQF
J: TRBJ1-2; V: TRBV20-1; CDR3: SASSGEANYGYT
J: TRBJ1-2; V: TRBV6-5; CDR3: ASSYSGEGGYT
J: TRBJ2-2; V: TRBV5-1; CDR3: ASSLFPVDGTPANTGELF
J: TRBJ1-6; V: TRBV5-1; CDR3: ASSPGRTASPLH
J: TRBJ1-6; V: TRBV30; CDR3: AWREWTGAPNSPLH
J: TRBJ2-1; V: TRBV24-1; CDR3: ATEDSYNEQF
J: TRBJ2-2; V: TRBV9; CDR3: ASSSRLDGENTGELF
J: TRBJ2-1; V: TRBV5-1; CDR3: ASSTISGNNEQF